The 18 T cell receptor beta chains in this list originate from one sample, sequenced in a study of T cell responses to AZD1222 COVID-19 vaccine. Repertoires were generated with immunoSEQ multiplex PCR, while TCRdb's copy carries only in-frame clones and drops some. The table lists about 85,000 clones, approximately 87% of them singletons. Material: peripheral blood, obtained on day 0 of AZD1222 vaccination. The receptors were sampled from an adult in good health.

The chain combines TRBV29-1 with TRBJ2-5; D may be TRBD2 (6 bases). Germline CDR1 and CDR2: SQVTM and ANQGSEA. V was shortened by 4 bases and J by 2 bases, with 20 bases between the two germline ends. This CDR3 comprises 16 residues. CDR3 bases: TGCAGCGTTGTAGGAGGGGTGGGCAGATCTCAAGAGACCCAGTACTTC. The encoded protein is CSVVGGVGRSQETQYF. The variable domain in full, completed from reference TRBV29-1 and TRBJ2-5, reads SAVISQKPSRDICQRGTSLTIQCQVDSQVTMMFWYRQQPGQSLTLIATANQGSEATYESGFVIDKFPISRPNLTFSTLTVSNMSPEDSSIYLCSVVGGVGRSQETQYFGPGTRLLVL.

This clone was seen just once. V is TRBV7-3 and J is TRBJ1-1, with a possible D match to TRBD1 (6 bases). Per germline, CDR1 SGHTA and CDR2 FQGTGA. Trimming shortened V by 5 bases and J by 3 bases, and 13 bases separated the two germline ends. The CDR3 covers 14 residues. This CDR3 reads CASSPLGGDTEAFF. The CDR3 coding sequence is TGTGCCAGCAGCCCTCTAGGGGGGGACACTGAAGCTTTCTTT.

The rearrangement joins TRBV19 to TRBJ1-5; D call uncertain. V shed 0 bases and J shed 8 bases, with 8 bases lying between them. CDR3 length: 13 residues. Germline assignment: CDR1 LNHDA and CDR2 SQIVND (reference sequence). CDR3 protein: CASSIDSLKPQHF. The DNA for the CDR3 is TGTGCCAGTAGTATAGACAGCCTCAAGCCCCAGCATTTT.

This clone was seen a few times. The V and J genes are TRBV11-2 and TRBJ2-7; 8 bases agree with TRBD1. From germline, CDR1 is SGHAT and CDR2 FQNNGV. V was clipped by 3 bases and J by 5 bases; unmatched bases: 6. This CDR3 spans 14 amino acids. Here the CDR3 reads CASSFPDRGNEQYF. The CDR3 nucleotides read TGTGCCAGCAGCTTCCCTGACAGGGGAAACGAGCAGTACTTC.

V gene TRBV27 combines with J gene TRBJ2-1; D is unresolved. CDR1 and CDR2 (germline): MNHEY, SMNVEV (reference sequence). The CDR3 covers 15 residues. V gave up 0 bases and J gave up 0 bases, with 6 bases separating them. The DNA of the CDR3 is TGTGCCAGCAGTTTATCCGTCAGCTCCTACAATGAGCAGTTCTTC. Translated, it gives CASSLSVSSYNEQFF.

The J gene is TRBJ1-6, the V gene TRBV19, with a possible D match to TRBD1 (5 bases). Trimming removed 2 bases at V and 13 bases at J, with 12 bases between. CDR3 length: 13 amino acids. Germline-derived CDR1 and CDR2 are LNHDA and SQIVND (reference sequence). DNA for the CDR3: TGTGCCAGTAGTATACTGGGGACGGGGCCCCTCCACTTT. Amino acid sequence: CASSILGTGPLHF. Full variable domain (rest looked up from reference TRBV19 and TRBJ1-6): DGGITQSPKYLFRKEGQNVTLSCEQNLNHDAMYWYRQDPGQGLRLIYYSQIVNDFQKGDIAEGYSVSREKKESFPLTVTSAQKNPTAFYLCASSILGTGPLHFGNGTRLTVT.

The rearrangement joins TRBV14 to TRBJ1-1, with no clear D. V was trimmed by 1 base and J by 8 bases, leaving 17 bases between them. CDR1 and CDR2 from the germline V gene are SGHDN and FVKESK. The CDR3 extends over 15 amino acids. The CDR3 reads CASSQAGARVIEAFF. DNA of the CDR3: TGTGCCAGCAGCCAAGCGGGTGCCCGGGTTATAGAAGCTTTCTTT.

The chain is built from TRBV5-3 and TRBJ2-7; D tentatively fits TRBD1 or TRBD2 (5 bases each). TRBV5-3 is placed among ORFs of uncertain function. Trimming took off 0 bases at V and 0 bases at J, with 13 bases between the two ends. The CDR3 loop spans 16 amino acids. CDR3 bases: TGTGCCAGAAGCTTGGGAGGCAGGGAGTACTCCTACGAGCAGTACTTC. Protein product: CARSLGGREYSYEQYF.

The chain carries TRBV3-1 (or the pseudogene TRBV3-2) and TRBJ2-2; D gene uncertain. The CDR3 runs 12 residues. Germline CDR1 is LGHDT and CDR2 is YNNKEL (reference sequence). V dropped 8 bases and J dropped 4 bases, with 8 bases sitting between them. The DNA for the CDR3 is TGTGCCAGCGGCAGGAGCACCGGGGAGCTGTTTTTT. It translates to CASGRSTGELFF.

DNA for the CDR3: TGTGCCAGCAGCCAATCTGGCGTCATGAACACTGAAGCTTTCTTT. Translated, it gives CASSQSGVMNTEAFF. The chain employs TRBV16 and TRBJ1-1; D ambiguous. Per the germline V gene, CDR1 is KGHSY and CDR2 is FQNENV. V gave up 0 bases and J gave up 0 bases, with 8 bases separating them. The CDR3 extends over 15 amino acids.

The chain has TRBV28 and TRBJ1-5, with a tentative D call TRBD1 (6 bases). The germline V gene has CDR1 MDHEN and CDR2 SYDVKM. CDR3 length: 14 residues. V was cut by 6 bases and J by 7 bases, with 16 bases left in between. The CDR3 sequence: CASRQQGGGQPQHF. The CDR3 bases are TGTGCCAGCAGACAACAGGGAGGAGGACAGCCCCAGCATTTT.

J is TRBJ1-1 and V is TRBV7-6; no definite D call. Germline V lookup: CDR1 SGHVS, CDR2 FNYEAQ. Trimming shortened V by 4 bases and J by 4 bases, and 19 bases separated the two germline ends. This CDR3 has 16 residues. CDR3 nucleotide sequence: TGTGCCAGCAGCTCCGCCTGGGCGGGGTCGCGCACTGAAGCTTTCTTT. Protein sequence: CASSSAWAGSRTEAFF.

V is TRBV4-1 and J is TRBJ2-3, with D possibly matching TRBD2 (7 bases). From germline, CDR1 is MGHRA and CDR2 YSYEKL. V was trimmed by 0 bases and J by 7 bases, leaving 20 bases between them. This CDR3 contains 17 residues. CDR3 sequence reads: CASSQEEGFRGAYTQYF. In nucleotides, the CDR3 is TGCGCCAGCAGCCAAGAAGAAGGGTTCCGGGGGGCATATACGCAGTATTTT.

The CDR3 is CATSDWGTGGYNEQFF. The CDR3 DNA follows: TGTGCCACCAGTGATTGGGGGACAGGGGGCTACAATGAGCAGTTCTTC. This chain links TRBV24-1 with TRBJ2-1, with 11 nucleotides matching TRBD1. The J segment lost 3 bases and the V segment lost 2 bases, leaving 2 bases of the junction unmatched. This CDR3 region has 16 residues. Germline V lookup: CDR1 KGHDR, CDR2 SFDVKD.

V and J are TRBV9 and TRBJ2-7; a weak D match, TRBD2 (6 bases). Trimming removed 0 bases from V and 5 bases from J, with 15 bases in between. The CDR3 is 15 amino acids. Germline V CDR1 and CDR2: SGDLS, YYNGEE. CDR3 in amino acids: CASSVASGVTHEQYF. DNA of the CDR3: TGTGCCAGCAGCGTAGCTTCGGGAGTAACCCACGAGCAGTACTTC.

The gene calls are TRBV12-5 and TRBJ2-5; TRBD2 is a possible D gene (5 bases). The length of the CDR3 is 13 residues. Germline V gives CDR1 LGHNT, CDR2 FRNRAP. Trimming took 6 bases from V and 4 from J, leaving 12 bases between them. CDR3 nucleotide sequence: TGTGCTAGTGGGACCGGGATGGGAGAGACCCAGTACTTC. Amino acid sequence: CASGTGMGETQYF.

For the CDR3, the DNA is TGTGCCAGCATGGGCCAGGGGGGGTCCAATGAGCAGTTCTTC. It encodes CASMGQGGSNEQFF. The V call is TRBV6-5, the J call TRBJ2-1; D may correspond to TRBD1 or TRBD2 (7 bases each). With 7 bases removed from V and 6 bases from J, the gap between germline ends came to 16 bases. The germline CDR1 and CDR2 sequences are MNHEY and SVGAGI. The CDR3 is 14 amino acids.

The chain employs TRBV6-2 or TRBV6-3 and TRBJ1-1; D gene uncertain. Trimming left V 4 bases short and J 0 bases short, with 3 bases between. Germline lookup yields CDR1 MNHEY and CDR2 SVGEGT. This CDR3 has 12 residues. CDR3 residues: CASSSVNTEAFF. The DNA of the CDR3 is TGTGCCAGCAGTTCTGTGAACACTGAAGCTTTCTTT.